These 19 T cell receptor beta chains came from one sample sequenced in a study of glioma-infiltrating T cells. The iRepertoire nested amplicon-rescue multiplex PCR amplified TCR alpha and beta CDR3s from RNA. TCRdb redid the calling of the multiplex PCR reads with MiXCR, one entry per CDR3 protein. This table has fewer than 250,000 distinct CDR3 sequences, over 25% appearing once. The sample taken for sequencing was glioma tissue, nonneoplastic brain tissue, or PBMCs (not recorded which). These receptors all stem from a human donor with low-grade glioma or glioblastoma, undergoing nonglioma brain surgery, or in good health (not recorded which).

This clonotype was seen repeatedly, ten times or more. This chain joins TRBV24-1 and TRBJ2-3; D perhaps matches TRBD2 (7 bases). This CDR3 region has 13 residues. The V gene's germline CDR1 is KGHDR and CDR2 SFDVKD. The V end lost 5 bases, the J end lost 6 bases, and 11 bases lay between the germline ends. The CDR3 DNA sequence: TGTGCCACCAGTGTGGGGGGGGCGGATACGCAGTATTTT. Translating it yields CATSVGGADTQYF.

Many counts were recorded for this clonotype. The chain recombines TRBV7-2 with TRBJ2-5; 11 positions agree with TRBD2. This CDR3 region has 17 residues. From germline, CDR1 is SGHTA and CDR2 FQGNSA. Unmatched junction bases numbered 13, after V lost 3 bases and J lost 7 bases. The CDR3 here is CASSFGSTSGMEGTQYF. CDR3 in DNA: TGTGCCAGCAGCTTCGGCTCGACTAGCGGGATGGAGGGGACCCAGTACTTC.

The chain uses TRBV18 and TRBJ2-6; maybe TRBD1 (6 bases). CDR1 KGHSH and CDR2 LQKENI come from the germline V gene. Trimming took 3 bases from V and 8 from J, leaving 14 bases between them. The CDR3 runs to 15 residues. The CDR3 sequence: CASSPDSGGSNVLTF. CDR3 in DNA: TGTGCCAGCTCACCCGACAGTGGGGGCTCCAACGTCCTGACTTTC. The whole variable domain, remainder taken from reference TRBV18 and TRBJ2-6, is NAGVMQNPRHLVRRRGQEARLRCSPMKGHSHVYWYRQLPEEGLKFMVYLQKENIIDESGMPKERFSAEFPKEGPSILRIQQVVRGDSAAYFCASSPDSGGSNVLTFGAGSRLTVL.

The sample holds many counts of this clonotype. The CDR3 coding sequence is TGTGCCAGCAGCACCGGACAGGGGAACACAGATACGCAGTATTTT. As protein: CASSTGQGNTDTQYF. V and J are TRBV7-9 and TRBJ2-3; 9 bases are a match to TRBD1. The CDR3 has 15 amino acids. Germline V gives CDR1 SEHNR, CDR2 FQNEAQ (reference sequence). J lost 2 bases, V lost 5 bases, and 5 bases had no gene match.

The chain links TRBV5-1 to TRBJ1-2, with D perhaps matching TRBD1 (6 bases). The CDR3 runs 15 residues. CDR1 is SGHRS, CDR2 YFSETQ, per germline. With 5 bases removed from V and 4 bases from J, the gap between germline ends came to 18 bases. The CDR3 DNA reads as TGCGCCAGCAGTCCTGGTAATACAGGGACCTATGGCTACACCTTC. Translation gives CASSPGNTGTYGYTF. The variable domain in full, completed from reference TRBV5-1 and TRBJ1-2, reads KAGVTQTPRYLIKTRGQQVTLSCSPISGHRSVSWYQQTPGQGLQFLFEYFSETQRNKGNFPGRFSGRQFSNSRSEMNVSTLELGDSALYLCASSPGNTGTYGYTFGSGTRLTVV.

The chain employs TRBV7-2 and TRBJ2-1; 12 bases align to TRBD2. Germline V lookup: CDR1 SGHTA, CDR2 FQGNSA. This CDR3 comprises 14 residues. The V gene end was trimmed by 10 bases and the J gene end by 4 bases; junction bases not matched to a gene: 5. This CDR3 is CAISTSGGYNEQFF. CDR3 sequence (DNA): TGTGCCATTTCGACTAGCGGGGGTTACAATGAGCAGTTCTTC.

With regard to this clonotype: This may come from a read error, since a much larger clone is one base off. The CDR3 end shows no conserved phenylalanine or tryptophan, and so a read error is likely. This chain connects TRBV18 to TRBJ2-5; D unresolved. The CDR3 is 12 amino acids. The V and J ends lost 0 bases and 5 bases respectively, with 4 bases between them. Germline V gene lookup returns CDR1 KGHSH and CDR2 LQKENI. The DNA of the CDR3 is TGTGCCAGCTCACCACCGGACGAGACCCAGTACCTC. It codes for CASSPPDETQYL.

This clonotype was seen many times. The chain has TRBV12-3 or TRBV12-4 and TRBJ2-1; 11 nucleotides align to TRBD2. The CDR3 consists of 14 residues. V was clipped by 10 bases and J by 2 bases; unmatched bases: 4. CDR3 bases: TGTGCCATCATAGCGGGAGGGCCCTACAATGAGCAGTTCTTC. Translated, it gives CAIIAGGPYNEQFF.

In its sample, this clonotype was seen many times. The gene calls are TRBV15 and TRBJ2-3; 9 bases are shared with TRBD1. This CDR3 is built from 16 residues. V was clipped by 2 bases and J by 1 base; unmatched bases: 4. CDR1 and CDR2 (germline): LNHNV, YYDKDF (reference sequence). The CDR3 loop is CATSRNRGRGTDTQYF. CDR3 nucleotide sequence: TGTGCCACCAGCAGAAACAGGGGGCGAGGCACAGATACGCAGTATTTT.

The chain carries TRBV12-5 and TRBJ2-3; D gene ambiguous. Germline V lookup: CDR1 LGHNT, CDR2 FRNRAP. The CDR3 is made up of 13 amino acids. V gave up 3 bases and J gave up 0 bases, with 4 bases separating them. This chain's CDR3 is CASGLLSTDTQYF. CDR3 in DNA: TGTGCTAGTGGTTTACTTAGCACAGATACGCAGTATTTT.

Points on this clonotype: Being one base from a much bigger clone, this may be a read error. V is TRBV7-2 and J is TRBJ1-1; D remains unclear. Germline assignment: CDR1 SGHTA and CDR2 FQGNSA. There are 18 residues in the CDR3. Trimming took off 1 base at V and 0 bases at J, with 18 bases between the two ends. CDR3 coding DNA: TGTGCCAGCAGCTTAGAATTGACTATTCGGGATCTGAACACTGAAGCTTTCTTT. This gives the protein CASSLELTIRDLNTEAFF.

The chain links TRBV3-1 to TRBJ2-3; the D is unclear. Germline-derived CDR1 and CDR2 are LGHDT and YNNKEL (reference sequence). Trimming left V 2 bases short and J 5 bases short, with 11 bases between. CDR3 length equals 14 residues. The CDR3 region has the DNA TGTGCCAGCAGCCAAATGCACAACCAAGATACGCAGTATTTT. It yields the protein CASSQMHNQDTQYF.

This clonotype has only a few counts. Being one base from a much bigger clone, this may be a read error. Given the absence of the conserved phenylalanine or tryptophan at the CDR3 end, a read error is likely. The chain employs TRBV27 and TRBJ2-7; 7 positions agree with TRBD2. V was clipped by 7 bases and J by 4 bases; unmatched bases: 10. This CDR3 region has 14 residues. Germline assignment: CDR1 MNHEY and CDR2 SMNVEV (reference sequence). This CDR3 is CASNILGGRYEQYS. The CDR3 DNA reads as TGTGCCAGCAACATCCTGGGAGGGCGATACGAGCAGTACTCC.

In its sample, this clonotype was seen many times. The chain carries TRBV11-1 and TRBJ2-1; no definite D call. CDR3 length: 14 amino acids. Per germline, CDR1 SGHAT and CDR2 FQDESV (reference sequence). Trimming left V 4 bases short and J 13 bases short, with 20 bases between. CDR3 nucleotide sequence: TGTGCCAGCAGCTCGACAACCCTCGGATACGTCCAGTTCTTC. It encodes CASSSTTLGYVQFF. Filled out from reference TRBV11-1 and TRBJ2-1, the complete variable domain reads EAEVAQSPRYKITEKSQAVAFWCDPISGHATLYWYRQILGQGPELLVQFQDESVVDDSQLPKDRFSAERLKGVDSTLKIQPAELGDSAMYLCASSSTTLGYVQFFGPGTRLTVL.

This clonotype occurred many times. The chain recombines TRBV9 with TRBJ1-5, with D tentatively TRBD1 (6 bases). Per the germline V gene, CDR1 is SGDLS and CDR2 is YYNGEE. The length of the CDR3 is 16 residues. Trimming pared 0 bases from V and 2 bases from J, leaving 12 bases between. The CDR3 coding sequence is TGTGCCAGCAGCGTAGTTCAGGGGCGAGGCAATCAGCCCCAGCATTTT. Translation gives CASSVVQGRGNQPQHF.

The V gene is TRBV4-1, the J gene TRBJ2-1; D is uncertain. Germline-derived CDR1 and CDR2 are MGHRA and YSYEKL. This CDR3 has 17 residues. Trimming stripped 0 bases from V and 2 bases from J, with 14 bases between. The CDR3 spells CASSQEVNVATYNEQFF. CDR3 nucleotides: TGCGCCAGCAGCCAAGAAGTGAACGTAGCTACCTACAATGAGCAGTTCTTC.

This clonotype came up once. A read error may be the cause here, since a much bigger clone is one base away. V is TRBV27 and J is TRBJ2-5; a possible D gene is TRBD2 (5 bases). Germline loops: CDR1 MNHEY, CDR2 SMNVEV (reference sequence). The CDR3 spans 13 residues. In DNA form, the CDR3 reads TGTGCCGGCAGCTTGCGAGGGATAGAGACCCAGTACTTC. It encodes CAGSLRGIETQYF.

For this clonotype: This may stem from a read error, because a much larger clone lies one nucleotide away. V gene TRBV29-1 combines with J gene TRBJ2-7; no clear D gene. CDR3 length: 12 amino acids. CDR1 and CDR2 from the germline V gene are SQVTM and ANQGSEA. The CDR3 DNA follows: TGCAGTTACCGGGTGACCTTCTACGAGCAGTACTTC. It translates to CSYRVTFYEQYF.

Details on this clonotype: A much larger clone differs from this one at a single base, so this may be a read error. The chain couples TRBV6-8 to TRBJ2-7; D ambiguous. The V gene lost 7 bases and the J gene lost 6 bases, with 1 base spanning the gap. The V gene's germline CDR1 is MNHGY and CDR2 SAAAGT. CDR3 length equals 8 residues. In DNA, the CDR3 is TGTGCCAGCACCGAGCAGTACTTC. This sequence encodes CASTEQYF.